This TCR beta chain is drawn from a study of regulatory T cells in long-lasting Graves disease. Germline V CDR1 and CDR2: MNHNS, SASEGT. V lost 4 bases to trimming and J lost 5 bases; unmatched junction nucleotides: 4. This CDR3 is built from 13 residues. As to time point: persistent/refractory GD, antithyroid drugs over 5 years with positive TRAb. Making the TCR library involved RNA that had been extracted from PBMCs. The collection involved drawing approximately 9 milliliters of peripheral blood into EDTA tubes. With iRepertoire HTBI primers and Arm-PCR of CDR3 regions, TCR beta libraries were built. Source study methods: Identified segments across samples numbered approximately 60 TRBV and 14 to 15 TRBJ. From the multiplex PCR reads, TCRdb called clonotypes with MiXCR, one entry per CDR3 protein. The V and J calls shown here were made by TCRdb, not taken from the authors' results. The sample includes some 300,000 distinct CDR3 sequences, 22% of them seen just once.

This specimen was peripheral blood mononuclear cells (PBMCs), taken when the disease was refractory, from a patient treated with antithyroid drugs. The V gene is TRBV6-1, the J gene TRBJ2-5; 7 nucleotides line up with TRBD2. This sequence was found in a female donor with Graves disease. The CDR3 DNA reads TGTGCCAGCAGTGGGACTAGAGAGGAGACCCAGTACTTC. Translating gives CASSGTREETQYF.